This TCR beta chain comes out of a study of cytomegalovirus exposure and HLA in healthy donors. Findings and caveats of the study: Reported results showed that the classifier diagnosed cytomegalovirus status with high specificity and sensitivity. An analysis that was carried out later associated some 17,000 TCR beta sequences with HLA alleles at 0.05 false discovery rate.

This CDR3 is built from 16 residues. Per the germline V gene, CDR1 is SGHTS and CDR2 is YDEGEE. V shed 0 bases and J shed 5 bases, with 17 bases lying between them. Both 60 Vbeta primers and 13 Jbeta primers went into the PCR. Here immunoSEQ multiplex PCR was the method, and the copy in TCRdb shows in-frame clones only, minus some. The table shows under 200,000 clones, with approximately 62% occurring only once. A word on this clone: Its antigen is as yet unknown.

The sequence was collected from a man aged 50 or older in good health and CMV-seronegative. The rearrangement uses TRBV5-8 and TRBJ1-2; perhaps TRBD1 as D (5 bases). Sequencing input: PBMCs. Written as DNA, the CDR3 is TGTGCCAGCAGCTTGGGGAGGGGCAGACTCAATTATGGCTACACCTTC. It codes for CASSLGRGRLNYGYTF.